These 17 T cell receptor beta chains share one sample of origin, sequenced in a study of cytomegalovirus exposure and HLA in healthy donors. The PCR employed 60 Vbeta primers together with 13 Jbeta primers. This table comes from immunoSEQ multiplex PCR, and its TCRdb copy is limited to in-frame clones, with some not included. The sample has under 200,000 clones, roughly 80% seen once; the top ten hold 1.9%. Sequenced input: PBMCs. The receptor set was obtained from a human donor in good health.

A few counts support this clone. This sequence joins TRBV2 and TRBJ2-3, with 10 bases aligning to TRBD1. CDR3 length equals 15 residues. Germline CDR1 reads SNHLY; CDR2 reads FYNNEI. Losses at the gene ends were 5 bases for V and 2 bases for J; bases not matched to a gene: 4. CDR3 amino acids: CASSSDRGPTDTQYF. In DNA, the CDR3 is TGTGCCAGCAGTTCCGACAGGGGGCCCACAGATACGCAGTATTTT.

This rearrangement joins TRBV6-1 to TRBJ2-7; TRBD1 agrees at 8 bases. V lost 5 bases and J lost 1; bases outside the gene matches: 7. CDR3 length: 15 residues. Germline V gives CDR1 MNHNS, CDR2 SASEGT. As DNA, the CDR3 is TGTGCCAGCAGTCAGGGACAGGTCCGTTCCTACGAGCAGTACTTC. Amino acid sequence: CASSQGQVRSYEQYF.

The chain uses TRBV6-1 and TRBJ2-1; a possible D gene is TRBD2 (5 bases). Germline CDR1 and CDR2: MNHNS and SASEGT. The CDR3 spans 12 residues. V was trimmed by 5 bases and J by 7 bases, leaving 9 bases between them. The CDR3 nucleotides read TGTGCCAGCAGTTCGTCGGGAAATGAGCAGTTCTTC. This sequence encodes CASSSSGNEQFF.

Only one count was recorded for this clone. In DNA form, the CDR3 reads TGTGCCAGTAGTATAGACCATGGACAGGGGCCAATCTATGGCTACACCTTC. This encodes CASSIDHGQGPIYGYTF. The rearrangement uses TRBV19 and TRBJ1-2; 9 bases map to TRBD1. V lost 0 bases and J lost 4; bases outside the gene matches: 9. Germline V gene sequence: CDR1 LNHDA, CDR2 SQIVND (reference sequence). The CDR3 loop spans 17 amino acids.

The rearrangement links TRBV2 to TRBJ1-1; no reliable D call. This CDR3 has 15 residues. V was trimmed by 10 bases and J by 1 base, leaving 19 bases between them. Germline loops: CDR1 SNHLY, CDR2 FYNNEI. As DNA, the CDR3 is TGTGCCACCCAAGTCAATAGTGATCAGAACACTGAAGCTTTCTTT. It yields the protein CATQVNSDQNTEAFF. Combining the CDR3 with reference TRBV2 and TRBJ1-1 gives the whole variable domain EPEVTQTPSHQVTQMGQEVILRCVPISNHLYFYWYRQILGQKVEFLVSFYNNEISEKSEIFDDQFSVERPDGSNFTLKIRSTKLEDSAMYFCATQVNSDQNTEAFFGQGTRLTVV.

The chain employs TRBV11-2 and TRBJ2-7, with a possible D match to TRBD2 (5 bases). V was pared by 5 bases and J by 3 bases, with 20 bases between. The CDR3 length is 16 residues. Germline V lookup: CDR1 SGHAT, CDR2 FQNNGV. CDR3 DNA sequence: TGTGCCAGCAGCCCCTTAGAGGGCTCCTCGGTCTACGAGCAGTACTTC. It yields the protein CASSPLEGSSVYEQYF.

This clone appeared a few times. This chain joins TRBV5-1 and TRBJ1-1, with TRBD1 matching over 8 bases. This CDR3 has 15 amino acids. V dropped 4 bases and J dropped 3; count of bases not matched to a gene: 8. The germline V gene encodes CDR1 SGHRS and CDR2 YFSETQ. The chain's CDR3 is CASSPTGGLYTEAFF. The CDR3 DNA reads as TGCGCCAGCAGCCCTACAGGGGGGTTGTACACTGAAGCTTTCTTT.

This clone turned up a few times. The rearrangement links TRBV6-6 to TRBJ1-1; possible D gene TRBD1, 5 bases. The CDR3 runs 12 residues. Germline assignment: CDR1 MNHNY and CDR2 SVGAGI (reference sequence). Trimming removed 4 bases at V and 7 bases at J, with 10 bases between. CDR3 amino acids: CASSLGTGEAFF. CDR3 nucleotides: TGTGCCAGCAGTTTAGGAACAGGTGAAGCTTTCTTT.

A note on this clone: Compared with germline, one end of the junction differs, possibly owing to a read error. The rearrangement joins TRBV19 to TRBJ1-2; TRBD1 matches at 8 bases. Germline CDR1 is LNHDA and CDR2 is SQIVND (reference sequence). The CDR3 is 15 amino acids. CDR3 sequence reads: CASRYDRGSNYGYPF. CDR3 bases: TGTGCCAGTAGATATGACAGGGGATCCAACTATGGCTACCCCTTC.

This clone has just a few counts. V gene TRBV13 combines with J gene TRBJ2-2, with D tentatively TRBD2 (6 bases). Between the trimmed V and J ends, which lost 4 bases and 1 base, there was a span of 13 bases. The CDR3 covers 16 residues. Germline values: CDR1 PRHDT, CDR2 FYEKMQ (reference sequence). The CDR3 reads CASSSLTSLNTGELFF. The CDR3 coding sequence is TGTGCCAGCAGCTCTCTCACTAGCTTGAACACCGGGGAGCTGTTTTTT.

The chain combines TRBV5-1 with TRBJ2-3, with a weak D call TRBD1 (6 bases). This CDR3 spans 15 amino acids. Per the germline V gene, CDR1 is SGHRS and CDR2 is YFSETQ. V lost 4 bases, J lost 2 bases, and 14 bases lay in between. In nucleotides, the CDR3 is TGCGCCAGCAGCCCCAACGGACAGCTCACAGATACGCAGTATTTT. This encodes CASSPNGQLTDTQYF.

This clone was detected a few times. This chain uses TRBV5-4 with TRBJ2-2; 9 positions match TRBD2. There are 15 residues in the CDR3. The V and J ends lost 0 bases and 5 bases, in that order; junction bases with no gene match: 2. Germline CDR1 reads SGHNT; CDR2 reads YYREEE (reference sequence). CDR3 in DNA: TGTGCCAGCAGCTTGGTTCTAGCGGGGACCGGGGAGCTGTTTTTT. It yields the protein CASSLVLAGTGELFF.

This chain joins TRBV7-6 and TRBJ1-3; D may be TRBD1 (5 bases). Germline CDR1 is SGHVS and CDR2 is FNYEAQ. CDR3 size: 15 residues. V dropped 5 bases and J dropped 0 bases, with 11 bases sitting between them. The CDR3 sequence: CASSMTVSSGNTIYF. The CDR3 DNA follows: TGTGCCAGCAGCATGACAGTCAGCTCTGGAAACACCATATATTTT.

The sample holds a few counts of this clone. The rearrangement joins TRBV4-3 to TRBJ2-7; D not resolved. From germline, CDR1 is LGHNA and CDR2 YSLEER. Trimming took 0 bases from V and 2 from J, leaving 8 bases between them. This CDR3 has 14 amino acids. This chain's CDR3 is CASSQDPGTYEQYF. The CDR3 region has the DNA TGCGCCAGCAGCCAAGATCCAGGTACCTACGAGCAGTACTTC.

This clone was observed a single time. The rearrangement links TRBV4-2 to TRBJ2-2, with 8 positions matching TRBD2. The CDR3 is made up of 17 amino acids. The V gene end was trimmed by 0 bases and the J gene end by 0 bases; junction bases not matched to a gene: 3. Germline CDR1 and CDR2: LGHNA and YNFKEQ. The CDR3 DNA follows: TGTGCCAGCAGCCAAGATCCGGGGGGGCCGAACACCGGGGAGCTGTTTTTT. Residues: CASSQDPGGPNTGELFF.

CDR3 sequence (DNA): TGTGCCAGCAGTCCAACCCATCGAGGGTTACCCTTCTCCTACGAGCAGTACTTC. It yields the protein CASSPTHRGLPFSYEQYF. The V and J genes are TRBV27 and TRBJ2-7; possible D gene TRBD2, 5 bases. Trimming removed 5 bases at V and 0 bases at J, with 23 bases between. This CDR3 is built from 18 residues. Germline CDR1 MNHEY, CDR2 SMNVEV (reference sequence).

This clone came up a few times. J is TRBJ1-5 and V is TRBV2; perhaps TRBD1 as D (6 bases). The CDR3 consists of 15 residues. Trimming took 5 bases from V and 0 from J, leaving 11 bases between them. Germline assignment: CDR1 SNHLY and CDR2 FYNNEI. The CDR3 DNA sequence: TGTGCCAGCAGTTATAGGGGGAATAGCAATCAGCCCCAGCATTTT. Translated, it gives CASSYRGNSNQPQHF.